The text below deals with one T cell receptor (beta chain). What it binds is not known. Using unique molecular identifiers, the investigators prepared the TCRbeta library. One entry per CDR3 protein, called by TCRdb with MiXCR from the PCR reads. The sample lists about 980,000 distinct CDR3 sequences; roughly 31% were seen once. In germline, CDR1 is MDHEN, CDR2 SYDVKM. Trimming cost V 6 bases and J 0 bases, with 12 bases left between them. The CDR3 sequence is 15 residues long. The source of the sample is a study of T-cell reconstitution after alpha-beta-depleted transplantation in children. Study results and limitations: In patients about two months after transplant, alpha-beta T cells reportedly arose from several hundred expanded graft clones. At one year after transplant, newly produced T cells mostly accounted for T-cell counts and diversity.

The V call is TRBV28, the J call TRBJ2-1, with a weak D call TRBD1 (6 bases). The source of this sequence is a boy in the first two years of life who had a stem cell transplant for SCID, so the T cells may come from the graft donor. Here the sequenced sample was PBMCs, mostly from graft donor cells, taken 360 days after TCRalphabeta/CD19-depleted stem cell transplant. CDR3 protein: CASSPGQLSYNEQFF. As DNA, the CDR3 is TGTGCCAGCAGCCCAGGACAGCTCTCCTACAATGAGCAGTTCTTC.